A selection of T cell receptor beta chains follows, all from one sample in a study of blood T cell repertoires in COVID-19. Repertoires were generated with immunoSEQ multiplex PCR, while TCRdb's copy carries only in-frame clones and drops some. The data contain tens of thousands of clones, approximately 85% of them singletons. Sequences were obtained from peripheral blood. These receptors came from a man at least 80 years old with acute or convalescent COVID-19. The CDR3 runs from the conserved cysteine through the conserved F or W. Fields, in order: J gene, clone size, V gene, D gene, CDR3 DNA, CDR3 protein. D genes are given only for firm matches. Not all rows give a size; the values are once, few, many and, for expanded clones, a class.

j_call: TRBJ2-3
clone_size: .
v_call: TRBV28
d_call: TRBD2
cdr3_nt: TGTGCCAGCATCCCGGGGGGACTAGCGGGCTCACGGGTATCCGATACGCAGTATTTT
cdr3_aa: CASIPGGLAGSRVSDTQYF

j_call: TRBJ1-1
clone_size: .
v_call: TRBV19
d_call: .
cdr3_nt: TGTGCCAGTAGTATACAGGGGAACACTGAAGCTTTCTTT
cdr3_aa: CASSIQGNTEAFF

j_call: TRBJ1-1
clone_size: .
v_call: TRBV5-1
d_call: .
cdr3_nt: TGCGCCAGCAGCCCGGGAGGGGTGAACACTGAAGCTTTCTTT
cdr3_aa: CASSPGGVNTEAFF

j_call: TRBJ1-3
clone_size: .
v_call: TRBV24-1
d_call: .
cdr3_nt: TGTGCCACCGCCCGACAAGGGGAAAACACCATATATTTT
cdr3_aa: CATARQGENTIYF

j_call: TRBJ2-5
clone_size: .
v_call: TRBV6-6
d_call: .
cdr3_nt: TGTGCCAGCAGCCACCGGAGGGTCCAAGAGACCCAGTACTTC
cdr3_aa: CASSHRRVQETQYF

j_call: TRBJ2-7
clone_size: .
v_call: TRBV6-1
d_call: TRBD2
cdr3_nt: TGTGCCAGCAGTGAAAGGCTAGCGGGAGGGTCGGGCTACGAGCAGTACTTC
cdr3_aa: CASSERLAGGSGYEQYF

j_call: TRBJ1-2
clone_size: .
v_call: TRBV24-1
d_call: TRBD1
cdr3_nt: TGTGCCACCAGTGATTTCGACAGGGCGCATGGCTACACCTTC
cdr3_aa: CATSDFDRAHGYTF

j_call: TRBJ1-1
clone_size: .
v_call: TRBV28
d_call: .
cdr3_nt: TGTGCCAGCAGCTTATCACCGGGTTTAACTGAAGCTTTCTTT
cdr3_aa: CASSLSPGLTEAFF

j_call: TRBJ1-1
clone_size: once
v_call: TRBV5-1
d_call: .
cdr3_nt: TGCGCCAGCAGCCCAAATGACGGGGGTCGGGGGACGGAAGCTTTCTTT
cdr3_aa: CASSPNDGGRGTEAFF

j_call: TRBJ2-5
clone_size: few
v_call: TRBV20-1
d_call: .
cdr3_nt: TGCAGTGCTAGTCCACTAGCCTCGGCGGCCCAGTACTTC
cdr3_aa: CSASPLASAAQYF

j_call: TRBJ1-3
clone_size: .
v_call: TRBV9
d_call: .
cdr3_nt: TGTGCCAGCAGCTCAGGGATTGGAAACACCATATATTTT
cdr3_aa: CASSSGIGNTIYF

j_call: TRBJ1-1
clone_size: .
v_call: TRBV4-2
d_call: TRBD1
cdr3_nt: TGTGCCAGCAGCCTAGAGGGACAGCTGAACACTGAAGCTTTCTTT
cdr3_aa: CASSLEGQLNTEAFF

j_call: TRBJ2-1
clone_size: .
v_call: TRBV2
d_call: .
cdr3_nt: TGTGCCAGCAGTGACCAGGCGAGCTCCTACAATGAGCAGTTCTTC
cdr3_aa: CASSDQASSYNEQFF

j_call: TRBJ2-1
clone_size: .
v_call: TRBV12-5
d_call: TRBD2
cdr3_nt: TGTGCTAGTGGCGGTAGCGGGAGCGGCTACAATGAGCAGTTCTTC
cdr3_aa: CASGGSGSGYNEQFF

j_call: TRBJ2-1
clone_size: .
v_call: TRBV5-1
d_call: .
cdr3_nt: TGCGCCAGCAGCCCGGGGGACTCCTACAATGAGCAGTTCTTC
cdr3_aa: CASSPGDSYNEQFF

j_call: TRBJ1-5
clone_size: .
v_call: TRBV6-1
d_call: .
cdr3_nt: TGTGCCAGCAGTGAAGGGGGGGGCAATCAGCCCCAGCATTTT
cdr3_aa: CASSEGGGNQPQHF

j_call: TRBJ1-5
clone_size: .
v_call: TRBV9
d_call: .
cdr3_nt: TGTGCCAGCAGCGTAGAACCCGGGCGGGATCAGCCCCAGCATTTT
cdr3_aa: CASSVEPGRDQPQHF

j_call: TRBJ2-3
clone_size: .
v_call: TRBV24-1
d_call: TRBD2
cdr3_nt: TGTGCCACCAGTGATACCCAACTAGCGTTGCGCACAGATACGCAGTATTTT
cdr3_aa: CATSDTQLALRTDTQYF

j_call: TRBJ1-2
clone_size: .
v_call: TRBV6-2/TRBV6-3
d_call: TRBD1
cdr3_nt: TGTGCCAGCAGTTACTACCACCGGACAGGGAGGGATGGCTACACCTTC
cdr3_aa: CASSYYHRTGRDGYTF

j_call: TRBJ2-1
clone_size: once
v_call: TRBV11-2
d_call: .
cdr3_nt: TGTGCCAGCAGCTGGAATAGGGGCTCCTACAATGAGCAGTTCTTC
cdr3_aa: CASSWNRGSYNEQFF

j_call: TRBJ2-1
clone_size: .
v_call: TRBV18
d_call: TRBD2
cdr3_nt: TGTGCCAGCTCACCGGGACTAGCGGGGAGCTCCTACAATGAGCAGTTCTTC
cdr3_aa: CASSPGLAGSSYNEQFF

j_call: TRBJ2-7
clone_size: .
v_call: TRBV7-2
d_call: .
cdr3_nt: TGTGCCAGCAGCTTAGTGTTTGGGGGGACCCTGAACCACGAGCAGTACTTC
cdr3_aa: CASSLVFGGTLNHEQYF